These T cell receptor beta chains were read from a single sample in a study of T cell responses to AZD1222 COVID-19 vaccine. Only in-frame clones appear in the TCRdb table, and some are missing; sequencing was by immunoSEQ multiplex PCR. Among some 140,000 clones listed, 84% were seen once. Sequencing was performed on peripheral blood, taken on day 0 of AZD1222 vaccination. Every receptor here comes from an adult in good health. Both conserved end residues are part of each CDR3. Each record gives: V gene, D gene, J gene, clone size, CDR3 protein, CDR3 DNA. The D gene is left open where the match is weak. Clone size is given for some rows only: seen once, a few or many times, or a class if the clone is expanded.

TRBV3-1/TRBV3-2	TRBD1	TRBJ2-5	-	CATRTGIETQYF	TGTGCCACACGGACAGGGATAGAGACCCAGTACTTC
TRBV5-1	-	TRBJ1-4	-	CASSSTGATNEKLFF	TGCGCCAGCAGCTCGACCGGGGCAACTAATGAAAAACTGTTTTTT
TRBV15	-	TRBJ1-1	-	CATRPGAWAEAFF	TGTGCCACCAGGCCAGGGGCCTGGGCTGAAGCTTTCTTT
TRBV7-2	TRBD1	TRBJ1-6	-	CASSRDRVESPLHF	TGTGCCAGCAGCCGGGACAGGGTGGAGTCACCCCTCCACTTT
TRBV7-3	-	TRBJ1-2	-	CASSSDGAGGYTF	TGTGCCAGCAGCTCAGACGGCGCGGGAGGCTACACCTTC
TRBV7-2	-	TRBJ1-1	-	CASSKGGVPGGTEAFF	TGTGCCAGCAGCAAGGGAGGGGTACCGGGGGGCACTGAAGCTTTCTTT
TRBV5-1	TRBD1	TRBJ1-2	-	CASSLEGRGYGYTF	TGCGCCAGCAGCTTGGAAGGCAGGGGGTATGGCTACACCTTC
TRBV18	TRBD1	TRBJ1-1	-	CASSPGTGGSTTEAFF	TGTGCCAGCTCACCAGGGACAGGGGGCAGCACCACTGAAGCTTTCTTT
TRBV6-1	-	TRBJ1-2	-	CASSEGTAYGYTF	TGTGCCAGCAGTGAAGGGACAGCCTATGGCTACACCTTC
TRBV12-3/TRBV12-4	-	TRBJ1-4	-	CASSPRGEKLFF	TGTGCCAGCAGTCCCAGGGGTGAAAAACTGTTTTTT
TRBV6-5	-	TRBJ1-3	-	CASSRDGASGNTIYF	TGTGCCAGCAGCCGAGACGGGGCCTCTGGAAACACCATATATTTT
TRBV30	-	TRBJ1-2	-	CASPNPREGNYGYTF	TGTGCCTCTCCCAATCCCCGGGAGGGGAACTATGGCTACACCTTC
TRBV19	-	TRBJ1-5	-	CASSSTGQPQHF	TGTGCCAGTAGTTCCACCGGGCAGCCCCAGCATTTT
TRBV11-2	-	TRBJ1-2	once	CASSLDSNYGYTF	TGTGCCAGCAGCTTAGATAGTAACTATGGCTACACCTTC
TRBV10-3	-	TRBJ2-1	-	CASGWDEQFF	TGTGCCAGCGGTTGGGATGAGCAGTTCTTC